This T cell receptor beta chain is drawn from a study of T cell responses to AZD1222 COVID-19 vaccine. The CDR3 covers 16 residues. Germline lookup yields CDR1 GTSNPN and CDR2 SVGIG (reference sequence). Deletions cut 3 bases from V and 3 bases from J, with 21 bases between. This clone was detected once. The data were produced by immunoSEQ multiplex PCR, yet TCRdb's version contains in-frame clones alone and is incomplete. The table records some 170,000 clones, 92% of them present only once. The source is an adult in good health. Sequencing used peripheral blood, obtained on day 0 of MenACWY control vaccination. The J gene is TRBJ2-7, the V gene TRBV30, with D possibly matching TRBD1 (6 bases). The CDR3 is CAWSDPGGRTDYEQYF. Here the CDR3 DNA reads TGTGCCTGGAGCGACCCCGGCGGAAGGACAGACTACGAGCAGTACTTC.